This paragraph covers one T cell receptor (beta chain) sequence. What it binds is unknown. Other DNA variants within this sample encode the same CDR3. The study reverse transcribed the entire isolated RNA, so it sequenced expressed TCRB transcripts. The table came from immunoSEQ multiplex PCR; TCRdb's copy has only in-frame clones and leaves some out. The table records about 410,000 clones, approximately 13% of them present only once. The data derive from a study of beta chain features in type 1 diabetes. Study information: Investigators examined some 100 million sorted cells across all samples. Points from the study as a whole: Sequencing of cDNA might inflate the share of cells that strongly express TCR. All four CD4+ subsets of Type 1 diabetes patients contained TCRB CDR3s that were moderately but significantly shorter.

Sequenced material: naive CD4+ T cells from blood. This TCR was sampled from a man younger than 45 in good health.

The CDR3, as DNA: TGTGCCAGCAGTCCCCGGGGCACAGATACGCAGTATTTT. This codes for CASSPRGTDTQYF. The chain links TRBV6-6 to TRBJ2-3, with unresolved D. The CDR3 has 13 amino acids. CDR1 is MNHNY, CDR2 SVGAGI, per germline (reference sequence). V was clipped by 5 bases and J by 1 base, with 7 bases between them.